A selection of T cell receptor beta chains follows, all from one sample in a study of PD-1 blockade in classical Hodgkin lymphoma. Here immunoSEQ multiplex PCR was the method, and the copy in TCRdb shows in-frame clones only, minus some. Of about 22,000 clones detected, about 83% appear once; the ten largest clones hold approximately 8%. The input for sequencing was peripheral blood mononuclear cells (PBMCs), taken before the second cycle of nivolumab. The receptors stem from a human donor with classical Hodgkin lymphoma. Each CDR3 is given with its conserved first and last residue. A D gene is named only where the DNA matches it firmly. Only some rows state a clone size, as once, few, many or a class for expanded clones.

j_gene,v_gene,abundance,d_gene,CDR3nt,CDR3aa
TRBJ2-5,TRBV7-6,-,-,TGTGCCAGCAGCTTACTGGAGACCCAGTACTTC,CASSLLETQYF
TRBJ2-3,TRBV11-3,-,-,TGTGCCAGCAGCTTAGGACTAGTGGAAGCAGATACGCAGTATTTT,CASSLGLVEADTQYF
TRBJ2-1,TRBV10-1,few,TRBD1,TGCGCCAGCAGTGTTACCGGGACAGGGGGCTACAATGAGCAGTTCTTC,CASSVTGTGGYNEQFF
TRBJ2-2,TRBV28,-,TRBD2,TGTGCCAGCAGTGATCTAGCGGGAGGGCCAGTCGTCGGGGAGCTGTTTTTT,CASSDLAGGPVVGELFF
TRBJ2-5,TRBV11-3,-,TRBD2,TGTGCCAGCAGCTTAGTCAGGTGCGGCGGGAGGGCGACTCAAGAGACCCAGTACTTC,CASSLVRCGGRATQETQYF
TRBJ2-2,TRBV7-9,-,TRBD2,TGTGCCAGCAGCTTAATAACCCTTAGCGGGAGTCGTTCCACCGGGGAGCTGTTTTTT,CASSLITLSGSRSTGELFF
TRBJ2-1,TRBV15,-,TRBD2,TGTGCCACCAGCAGTAGCGGGAGGGCGATGGGCGATGAGCAGTTCTTC,CATSSSGRAMGDEQFF
TRBJ2-7,TRBV27,-,-,TGTGCCAGCAGTTCGTCCTACGAGCAGTACTTC,CASSSSYEQYF
TRBJ2-1,TRBV7-8,-,-,TGTGCCAGCAACTTAACCACCGATGAGCAGTTCTTC,CASNLTTDEQFF
TRBJ2-5,TRBV25-1,-,TRBD2,TGTGCCAGCAGTGACTATCCCCCTAGCGGTCTGCAAGAGACCCAGTACTTC,CASSDYPPSGLQETQYF
TRBJ2-7,TRBV6-1,-,-,TGTGCCAGCAGTGACGAGACAGCCCGTTACGAGCAGTACTTC,CASSDETARYEQYF
TRBJ2-7,TRBV2,-,-,TGTGCCAGCAGCAGGGACCCCATCTACGAGCAGTACTTC,CASSRDPIYEQYF
TRBJ1-5,TRBV27,-,-,TGTGCCAGCAGTCCCCTGGGTCAGCCCCAGCATTTT,CASSPLGQPQHF
TRBJ2-7,TRBV27,-,-,TGTGCCAGCAGTTTATCGCCCCAGCGGCCCTCCTACGAGCAGTACTTC,CASSLSPQRPSYEQYF
TRBJ2-3,TRBV10-2,-,TRBD2,TGCGCCATCCAGGCAGCGGGAGCAACAGATACGCAGTATTTT,CAIQAAGATDTQYF
TRBJ2-7,TRBV28,once,TRBD1,TGTGCCAGCAGTTTACTAATTGACAGGGGGGGTGAGCAGTACTTC,CASSLLIDRGGEQYF
TRBJ1-1,TRBV29-1,-,-,TGCAGCGCCGTGGAGGGACCCGGAACTGAAGCTTTCTTT,CSAVEGPGTEAFF
TRBJ2-7,TRBV23-1,-,-,TGCGCCAGCAGTCAATTCCCCCGCCACTCCTACGAGCAGTACTTC,CASSQFPRHSYEQYF
TRBJ2-1,TRBV19,-,TRBD2,TGTGCCAGTAGTATGACTAGCGGGAGGGCCGGTGAGCAGTTCTTC,CASSMTSGRAGEQFF
TRBJ2-2,TRBV29-1,-,-,TGCAGCGCCAGAGGGGCAGGGGCAAACACCGGGGAGCTGTTTTTT,CSARGAGANTGELFF
TRBJ2-5,TRBV5-8,-,-,TGTGCCAGCAGCTTGCTCCGAGAGACCCAGTACTTC,CASSLLRETQYF
TRBJ1-2,TRBV15,-,-,TGTGCCACCAGCAGGCCCAACGGGGGATCCTATGGCTACACCTTC,CATSRPNGGSYGYTF